This TCR beta chain is drawn from a study of radiotherapy plus CTLA-4 blockade in lung cancer. General study points: Response, reportedly, was best predicted by interferon-beta along with early blood T cell clone dynamics. Peripheral blood showed expansion of tumor-derived TCR clones after radiotherapy and ipilimumab.

For this clone: No antigen is known for it.

Those patients who had chemo-refractory metastatic non-small-cell lung cancer were given focal radiation along with CTLA-4 blockade through ipilimumab. Looked up from germline, CDR1 is SGHNT and CDR2 is YYREEE (reference sequence). With V trimmed by 4 bases and J by 5 bases, 17 bases remained unmatched. CDR3 size: 17 residues. TCRdb's table, derived via immunoSEQ multiplex PCR, lists solely in-frame clones and lacks some. This table holds tens of thousands of clones, 60% to 80% found once. The clonotype comes from a human donor with non-small cell lung cancer that progressed on radiotherapy plus ipilimumab. V is TRBV5-4 and J is TRBJ2-5; 7 bases fit TRBD1. The starting material was peripheral blood, obtained from a patient treated with radiotherapy plus ipilimumab. The CDR3 DNA is TGTGCCAGCAGCCTGACCGGGACAGCGGAGGTCCTGGAGACCCAGTACTTC. Amino acid sequence: CASSLTGTAEVLETQYF.